The 26 T cell receptor beta chains reported below all come from one sample, sequenced in a study of T cell responses to AZD1222 COVID-19 vaccine. TCRdb keeps only in-frame clones here, not all; method: immunoSEQ multiplex PCR. The sample records around 150,000 clones, almost 95% being singletons. Specimen: peripheral blood, collected 28 days after the second AZD1222 dose. Receptors originate from an adult who received the AZD1222 COVID-19 vaccine.

In this sample, this clone turned up once. This chain links TRBV24-1 with TRBJ2-1; D might be TRBD2 (5 bases). The V gene lost 1 base and the J gene lost 0 bases, with 12 bases spanning the gap. The CDR3 runs 17 residues. Looked up from germline, CDR1 is KGHDR and CDR2 is SFDVKD. The CDR3 here is CATSDLGAENSYNEQFF. DNA of the CDR3: TGTGCCACCAGTGATTTAGGAGCGGAGAACTCCTACAATGAGCAGTTCTTC.

The V call is TRBV18, the J call TRBJ2-2; D not resolved. Trimming took off 3 bases at V and 4 bases at J, with 6 bases between the two ends. CDR1 is KGHSH, CDR2 LQKENI, per germline. CDR3 length: 13 amino acids. The CDR3: CASSPSSTGELFF. CDR3 sequence (DNA): TGTGCCAGCTCACCGTCAAGCACCGGGGAGCTGTTTTTT. The variable domain in full, completed from reference TRBV18 and TRBJ2-2, reads NAGVMQNPRHLVRRRGQEARLRCSPMKGHSHVYWYRQLPEEGLKFMVYLQKENIIDESGMPKERFSAEFPKEGPSILRIQQVVRGDSAAYFCASSPSSTGELFFGEGSRLTVL.

The chain combines TRBV23-1 with TRBJ2-1; 8 positions agree with TRBD2. TRBV23-1 is an ORF for which the function is uncertain. CDR3 size: 14 residues. The V segment lost 4 bases and the J segment 10 bases; nucleotides outside the gene matches: 9. CDR3 amino acids: CASSPITGGNEQFF. As DNA, the CDR3 is TGCGCCAGCAGTCCGATTACGGGAGGGAACGAGCAGTTCTTC.

Only a few counts were recorded for this clone. The V and J genes are TRBV6-2 or TRBV6-3 and TRBJ2-7; unclear D gene. Between the trimmed V and J ends, which lost 2 bases and 5 bases, there was a span of 10 bases. The germline V gene encodes CDR1 MNHEY and CDR2 SVGEGT. The CDR3 spans 13 residues. Here the CDR3 reads CASSYGRDHEQYF. The CDR3 region has the DNA TGTGCCAGCAGTTACGGTCGAGATCACGAGCAGTACTTC.

The rearrangement links TRBV4-1 to TRBJ1-4; tentatively, D is TRBD1 (5 bases). V gave up 0 bases and J gave up 7 bases, with 12 bases separating them. CDR1 MGHRA and CDR2 YSYEKL come from the germline V gene. The CDR3 runs to 15 residues. This chain's CDR3 is CASSQDLTEGEKLFF. The CDR3 DNA reads TGCGCCAGCAGCCAAGATCTGACAGAGGGTGAAAAACTGTTTTTT.

This chain joins TRBV4-1 and TRBJ2-5; 9 bases align to TRBD2. Germline loops: CDR1 MGHRA, CDR2 YSYEKL. V was clipped by 1 base and J by 4 bases; unmatched bases: 10. The CDR3 totals 17 residues. CDR3 loop: CASSQGPISGSAETQYF. CDR3 DNA: TGCGCCAGCAGCCAAGGCCCAATTAGCGGGAGCGCAGAGACCCAGTACTTC.

The V and J genes are TRBV2 and TRBJ1-5, with D unresolved. CDR3 length: 15 residues. The germline V gene encodes CDR1 SNHLY and CDR2 FYNNEI. V lost 1 base and J 1 base, leaving 8 bases between the germline ends. The CDR3: CASSEGQASNQPQHF. CDR3 DNA sequence: TGTGCCAGCAGTGAAGGACAAGCAAGCAATCAGCCCCAGCATTTT.

This clone was picked up one time. This CDR3 is also generated by other DNA sequences in the sample. The rearrangement joins TRBV18 to TRBJ2-1; no definite D call. The CDR3 has 13 residues. The germline V and J ends were trimmed by 0 bases and 4 bases, with 4 bases remaining between them. The germline V gene has CDR1 KGHSH and CDR2 LQKENI. CDR3 in DNA: TGTGCCAGCTCACCACCGAGTTACAATGAGCAGTTCTTC. Residues: CASSPPSYNEQFF.

The chain is built from TRBV20-1 and TRBJ2-3; D might be TRBD2 (5 bases). Trimming pared 3 bases from V and 6 bases from J, leaving 10 bases between. The CDR3 runs to 12 residues. Germline-derived CDR1 and CDR2 are DFQATT and SNEGSKA (reference sequence). The CDR3 region is CSASPRVDTQYF. The CDR3 DNA reads TGCAGTGCTAGTCCGAGGGTGGATACGCAGTATTTT.

V usage is TRBV6-1 and J usage is TRBJ1-1; D is unclear. The CDR3 totals 14 residues. CDR1 MNHNS and CDR2 SASEGT come from the germline V gene. The V and J ends lost 2 bases and 0 bases respectively, with 7 bases between them. The CDR3 region has the DNA TGTGCCAGCAGTGAACTTCGGATGAACACTGAAGCTTTCTTT. Translated: CASSELRMNTEAFF.

The rearrangement joins TRBV15 to TRBJ1-2; D call uncertain. The germline V gene encodes CDR1 LNHNV and CDR2 YYDKDF (reference sequence). V lost 4 bases and J lost 8, with 2 bases in between. The CDR3 consists of 9 residues. The CDR3 spells CATSTGYTF. For the CDR3, the DNA is TGTGCCACCAGCACCGGCTACACCTTC.

This clone was counted once. The chain recombines TRBV28 with TRBJ1-1; D ambiguous. The CDR3 is made up of 12 amino acids. CDR1 MDHEN and CDR2 SYDVKM come from the germline V gene. Trimming removed 7 bases from V and 1 base from J, with 7 bases in between. The CDR3 sequence is CASISGNTEAFF. CDR3 DNA sequence: TGTGCCAGCATTTCGGGGAACACTGAAGCTTTCTTT.

The genes are TRBV5-5 and TRBJ2-7, with 8 bases lining up with TRBD1. Germline CDR1 is SGHKS and CDR2 is YYEKEE (reference sequence). With V trimmed by 2 bases and J by 4 bases, 5 bases remained unmatched. The CDR3 spans 14 residues. The DNA for the CDR3 is TGTGCCAGCAGCTTCGCCCAGGGGGCTTACGAGCAGTACTTC. Residues: CASSFAQGAYEQYF.

This clone showed up just once. The chain recombines TRBV6-5 with TRBJ1-3; TRBD1 matches 9 bases. The CDR3 runs to 15 residues. V trimming: 8 bases; J trimming: 1 base; junction bases outside the gene matches: 6. Looked up from germline, CDR1 is MNHEY and CDR2 is SVGAGI. The chain's CDR3 is CASGGQGTSGNTIYF. CDR3 coding DNA: TGTGCCAGCGGGGGACAGGGTACATCTGGAAACACCATATATTTT.

This clone showed up just a few times. The chain is built from TRBV5-1 and TRBJ2-1, with D tentatively TRBD2 (5 bases). CDR3 length: 18 residues. With 6 bases removed from V and 0 bases from J, the gap between germline ends came to 22 bases. Looked up from germline, CDR1 is SGHRS and CDR2 is YFSETQ. The CDR3 loop reads CASTPGERRMSSYNEQFF. CDR3 in DNA: TGCGCCAGCACCCCCGGGGAGCGGAGAATGAGCTCCTACAATGAGCAGTTCTTC.

The V call is TRBV21-1, the J call TRBJ2-5. TRBV21-1 is described as a pseudogene. The CDR3 is 14 amino acids. The chain's CDR3 is CARPKGQRQETQYF. CDR3 nucleotide sequence: TGTGCCAGGCCGAAGGGCCAGCGCCAAGAGACCCAGTACTTC.

V usage is TRBV18 and J usage is TRBJ2-3; TRBD2 matches at 10 bases. Germline assignment: CDR1 KGHSH and CDR2 LQKENI. There are 14 residues in the CDR3. After removal of 3 bases from V and 6 bases from J, the junction contained 3 bases not matched to a gene. CDR3 in DNA: TGTGCCAGCTCACCGGAGACTAGCGGGGATACGCAGTATTTT. Translated, it gives CASSPETSGDTQYF.

DNA of the CDR3: TGCGCCAGCAGCTTGGAGGGGTCCACTGAAGCTTTCTTT. Amino acids: CASSLEGSTEAFF. This chain connects TRBV5-1 to TRBJ1-1; TRBD1 might be the D (5 bases). This CDR3 comprises 13 residues. Germline assignment: CDR1 SGHRS and CDR2 YFSETQ. V lost 0 bases, J lost 4 bases, and 7 bases lay in between.

The chain joins TRBV28 to TRBJ1-2; 7 bases are a match to TRBD1. Germline V lookup: CDR1 MDHEN, CDR2 SYDVKM. Trimming took 4 bases from V and 4 from J; bases not matched to a gene: 12. CDR3 length: 16 amino acids. This chain's CDR3 is CASSSHLEGAAYGYTF. CDR3 in DNA: TGTGCCAGCAGTTCCCACCTTGAGGGGGCGGCCTATGGCTACACCTTC.

The chain links TRBV5-6 to TRBJ2-7; the match to TRBD1 covers 9 bases. The germline CDR1 and CDR2 sequences are SGHDT and YYEEEE. The CDR3 length is 16 residues. The V segment lost 4 bases and the J segment 4 bases; nucleotides outside the gene matches: 12. DNA for the CDR3: TGTGCCAGCAGCACCGGTACAGGGGGCAAAGGATACGAGCAGTACTTC. Its translation: CASSTGTGGKGYEQYF.

The genes are TRBV28 and TRBJ1-2; TRBD1 is a possible D gene (6 bases). The CDR3 sequence is 14 residues long. Germline V gene lookup returns CDR1 MDHEN and CDR2 SYDVKM. V lost 4 bases, J lost 5 bases, and 14 bases lay in between. The CDR3: CASSSLDRTYGYTF. CDR3 nucleotides: TGTGCCAGCAGTTCTTTGGACAGAACATATGGCTACACCTTC.

V is TRBV25-1 and J is TRBJ1-2; the match to TRBD1 covers 9 bases. The CDR3 is 14 residues long. V was pared by 11 bases and J by 8 bases, with 15 bases of the junction left unmatched. Germline CDR1 reads MGHDK; CDR2 reads SYGVNS. The CDR3, as DNA: TGTGCCTCCAACGGTATGACAGGGGGAGGCGGCTACACCTTC. It encodes CASNGMTGGGGYTF.

The rearrangement uses TRBV5-6 and TRBJ2-5; 7 nucleotides align to TRBD2. V was clipped by 4 bases and J by 5 bases; unmatched bases: 11. Per the germline V gene, CDR1 is SGHDT and CDR2 is YYEEEE. The CDR3 is 15 amino acids. The CDR3 bases are TGTGCCAGCAGCCCCAGGCGAGCGGGAAGGGAGACCCAGTACTTC. It encodes CASSPRRAGRETQYF.

This chain links TRBV29-1 with TRBJ2-7, with 9 bases aligning to TRBD1. The trim removed 3 bases at V and 3 bases at J, leaving 12 bases unmatched. CDR1 SQVTM and CDR2 ANQGSEA come from the germline V gene. This CDR3 contains 16 residues. The CDR3 here is CSVETYRGPSSYEQYF. The CDR3 DNA is TGCAGCGTTGAGACGTACAGGGGGCCGTCTAGCTACGAGCAGTACTTC.

The rearrangement links TRBV19 to TRBJ2-1; D not resolved. Deletions cut 2 bases from V and 10 bases from J, with 21 bases between. From germline, CDR1 is LNHDA and CDR2 SQIVND (reference sequence). The CDR3 is made up of 16 amino acids. In DNA, the CDR3 is TGTGCCAGTAGTATAACCCGAACCCGGCCCCTTCGAGAGCAGTTCTTC. Protein product: CASSITRTRPLREQFF.

This rearrangement joins TRBV5-1 to TRBJ2-7; D might be TRBD1 (6 bases). The V gene's germline CDR1 is SGHRS and CDR2 YFSETQ. V lost 4 bases, J lost 0 bases, and 11 bases lay in between. The length of the CDR3 is 14 residues. The CDR3 nucleotides read TGCGCCAGCAGCCCCCGGACAGCCTCCTACGAGCAGTACTTC. It is translated as CASSPRTASYEQYF.